A single sample gave rise to the 12 T cell receptor beta chains below, sequenced in a study of blood T cell repertoires in COVID-19. The assay was immunoSEQ multiplex PCR, and TCRdb's table has in-frame clones only and misses some. The sample lists roughly 160,000 clones; over 80% were seen once. The sequencing input was peripheral blood. The receptors originated from a woman aged 60-70 years who had recovered from COVID-19.

The chain carries TRBV15 and TRBJ1-6; D might be TRBD1 (5 bases). CDR3 size: 19 residues. Trimming removed 3 bases at V and 0 bases at J, with 18 bases between. The germline V gene encodes CDR1 LNHNV and CDR2 YYDKDF (reference sequence). This CDR3 is CATSSPRGRGGSYNSPLHF. The CDR3 DNA follows: TGTGCCACCAGCAGTCCCCGAGGGAGGGGAGGCTCCTATAATTCACCCCTCCACTTT.

The CDR3 nucleotides are TGTGCCAGCAGTTCCCCGAGAACAGATACGCAGTATTTT. It codes for CASSSPRTDTQYF. The J gene is TRBJ2-3, the V gene TRBV6-5; D is uncertain. V was shortened by 4 bases and J by 3 bases, with 8 bases between the two germline ends. CDR1 MNHEY and CDR2 SVGAGI come from the germline V gene. The CDR3 contains 13 residues.

J is TRBJ2-7 and V is TRBV24-1, with 9 bases identical to TRBD1. The germline CDR1 and CDR2 sequences are KGHDR and SFDVKD. V shed 3 bases and J 1 base; nucleotides not matched to a gene: 6. The length of the CDR3 is 16 residues. CDR3 protein: CATSDHTGTGSYEQYF. CDR3 DNA: TGTGCCACCAGTGATCACACCGGGACAGGGTCCTACGAGCAGTACTTC.

The J gene is TRBJ1-2, the V gene TRBV7-9; 10 positions agree with TRBD1. The junction had 8 bases not matched to a gene; V was cut back by 2 bases and J by 8 bases. CDR3 length: 15 amino acids. The V gene's germline CDR1 is SEHNR and CDR2 FQNEAQ (reference sequence). This CDR3 is CASSLRGTGEGGYTF. Here the CDR3 DNA reads TGTGCCAGCAGCTTAAGAGGGACAGGGGAAGGCGGCTACACCTTC.

V gene TRBV27 combines with J gene TRBJ2-3; 8 bases match TRBD2. Germline CDR1 MNHEY, CDR2 SMNVEV (reference sequence). V lost 1 base, J lost 5 bases, and 5 bases stayed unmatched. This CDR3 spans 15 amino acids. The CDR3 DNA sequence: TGTGCCAGCAGTTTATACGGGGGGGTGAGAGATACGCAGTATTTT. Its translation is CASSLYGGVRDTQYF.

With respect to this clone: The junction departs from germline at one end; a sequencing error may be responsible. V usage is TRBV7-7 and J usage is TRBJ2-2; D not resolved. The CDR3 spans 14 residues. Germline CDR1 is SSHAT and CDR2 is FNYEAQ (reference sequence). CDR3 in amino acids: CASSFSAGTGELFF. Here the CDR3 DNA reads TGTGCTAGCAGCTTCTCCGCAGGCACCGGGGAGCTGTTTTTT.

The chain carries TRBV10-2 and TRBJ2-3; TRBD1 matches at 9 bases. CDR1 is WSHSY, CDR2 SAAADI, per germline. J was trimmed by 0 bases and V by 7 bases; bases with no gene match: 2. The CDR3 has 14 amino acids. CDR3 in DNA: TGCGCCAGCACGGACAGGGGAAGCACAGATACGCAGTATTTT. It specifies CASTDRGSTDTQYF.

This rearrangement joins TRBV30 to TRBJ1-5; D is possibly TRBD1 (6 bases). The germline gives CDR1 GTSNPN, CDR2 SVGIG (reference sequence). V shed 4 bases and J shed 1 base, with 8 bases lying between them. This CDR3 is built from 13 residues. CDR3 loop: CAWTQGSNQPQHF. DNA for the CDR3: TGTGCCTGGACTCAGGGGAGCAATCAGCCCCAGCATTTT.

This chain connects TRBV27 to TRBJ2-2; possibly TRBD1 for D (5 bases). The CDR3 loop spans 14 amino acids. V dropped 3 bases and J dropped 3 bases, with 8 bases sitting between them. From germline, CDR1 is MNHEY and CDR2 SMNVEV (reference sequence). CDR3 protein: CASSFQGYTGELFF. The CDR3 DNA follows: TGTGCCAGCAGTTTCCAGGGTTACACCGGGGAGCTGTTTTTT.

This clone appeared a single time. The rearrangement links TRBV10-3 to TRBJ2-2; 7 bases are a match to TRBD2. Germline V gene data show CDR1 as ENHRY and CDR2 as SYGVKD. The J segment lost 2 bases and the V segment lost 0 bases, leaving 6 bases of the junction unmatched. This CDR3 region has 17 residues. CDR3 in amino acids: CAISESRGSANTGELFF. Written as DNA, the CDR3 is TGTGCCATCAGTGAGTCGCGGGGGTCGGCAAACACCGGGGAGCTGTTTTTT.

This sequence joins TRBV5-1 and TRBJ2-5; TRBD1 agrees at 10 bases. Per germline, CDR1 SGHRS and CDR2 YFSETQ. The CDR3 runs to 16 residues. V shed 4 bases and J 4 bases; nucleotides not matched to a gene: 10. The CDR3 here is CASSGTSGTGAETQYF. The CDR3 DNA follows: TGCGCCAGCAGCGGCACCTCCGGGACAGGGGCAGAGACCCAGTACTTC.

V gene TRBV6-5 combines with J gene TRBJ2-7; D not certain. Trimming shortened V by 7 bases and J by 5 bases, and 15 bases separated the two germline ends. CDR3 length: 13 amino acids. Germline lookup yields CDR1 MNHEY and CDR2 SVGAGI. The CDR3 DNA reads as TGTGCCAGCAAAGTAACGGTAGCCGACGAGCAGTACTTC. Amino acids: CASKVTVADEQYF.